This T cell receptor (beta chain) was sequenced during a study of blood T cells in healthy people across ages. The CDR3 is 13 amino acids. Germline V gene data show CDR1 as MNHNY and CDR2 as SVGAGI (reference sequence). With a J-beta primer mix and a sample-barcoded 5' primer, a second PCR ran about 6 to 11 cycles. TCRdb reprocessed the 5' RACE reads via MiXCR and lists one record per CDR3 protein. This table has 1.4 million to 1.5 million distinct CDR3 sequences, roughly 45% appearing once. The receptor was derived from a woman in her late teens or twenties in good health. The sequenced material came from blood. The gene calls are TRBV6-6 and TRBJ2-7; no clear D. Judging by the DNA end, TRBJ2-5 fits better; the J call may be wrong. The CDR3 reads CASSYVLRETQYF. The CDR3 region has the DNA TGTGCCAGCAGTTACGTTCTGAGGGAGACCCAGTACTTC.